This is a list of T cell receptor beta chains from one sample in a study of T cell responses to AZD1222 COVID-19 vaccine. The data were produced by immunoSEQ multiplex PCR, yet TCRdb's version contains in-frame clones alone and is incomplete. The sample lists about 93,000 clones, just under 90% occurring once. The material sequenced was peripheral blood, taken on day 0 of MenACWY control vaccination. These TCRs come from an adult in good health. CDR3s include the opening cysteine and the closing phenylalanine or tryptophan. Each record gives: D gene, J gene, clone size, V gene, CDR3 DNA, CDR3 protein. D genes are given only for firm matches. Some rows mark clone size as missing; the rest say once, few, many or name a class of expanded clone.

d_gene: NA; j_gene: TRBJ1-2; abundance: NA; v_gene: TRBV25-1; CDR3nt: TGTGCCAGCAGTGCGACAGGAGACTATGGCTACACCTTC; CDR3aa: CASSATGDYGYTF
d_gene: TRBD1; j_gene: TRBJ1-5; abundance: NA; v_gene: TRBV6-5; CDR3nt: TGTGCCAGCAGCCTTAGACAGGGAAGTAATCAGCCCCAGCATTTT; CDR3aa: CASSLRQGSNQPQHF
d_gene: TRBD2; j_gene: TRBJ2-1; abundance: NA; v_gene: TRBV3-1/TRBV3-2; CDR3nt: TGTGCCAGCAGCCACTTAGCGGGTTTCCCGTTCTTC; CDR3aa: CASSHLAGFPFF
d_gene: NA; j_gene: TRBJ1-1; abundance: few; v_gene: TRBV21-1; CDR3nt: TGTGCCAGCAGCAAAGGTCCGGGGCAGGACACTGAAGCTTTCTTT; CDR3aa: CASSKGPGQDTEAFF
d_gene: TRBD1; j_gene: TRBJ1-5; abundance: NA; v_gene: TRBV12-3/TRBV12-4; CDR3nt: TGTGCCAGCGTGGGACAGGGAAATCAGCCCCAGCATTTT; CDR3aa: CASVGQGNQPQHF
d_gene: NA; j_gene: TRBJ1-2; abundance: NA; v_gene: TRBV11-2; CDR3nt: TGTGCCAGCAGCTACCGGGACACCAACTATGGCTACACCTTC; CDR3aa: CASSYRDTNYGYTF
d_gene: NA; j_gene: TRBJ1-2; abundance: NA; v_gene: TRBV5-5; CDR3nt: TGTGCCAGCAGCTTGGGGATCTCCTATGGCTACACCTTC; CDR3aa: CASSLGISYGYTF
d_gene: NA; j_gene: TRBJ1-2; abundance: NA; v_gene: TRBV4-1; CDR3nt: TGCGCCAGCAGCCAAGCGCAGTTAGGAGAGTATGGCTACACCTTC; CDR3aa: CASSQAQLGEYGYTF
d_gene: NA; j_gene: TRBJ2-7; abundance: NA; v_gene: TRBV5-8; CDR3nt: TGTGCCAGCAGCTTGTCAGGGGTTACCCACGAGCAGTACTTC; CDR3aa: CASSLSGVTHEQYF
d_gene: TRBD2; j_gene: TRBJ2-7; abundance: NA; v_gene: TRBV7-2; CDR3nt: TGTGCCAGCAGTCGTAAAACCGGGACTAGCGGGGGCCCCTACGAGCAGTACTTC; CDR3aa: CASSRKTGTSGGPYEQYF
d_gene: NA; j_gene: TRBJ2-3; abundance: few; v_gene: TRBV4-3; CDR3nt: TGCGCCAGCAGCCAAGGTCCCCTGAGCTTCACAGATACGCAGTATTTT; CDR3aa: CASSQGPLSFTDTQYF
d_gene: NA; j_gene: TRBJ2-4; abundance: NA; v_gene: TRBV11-3; CDR3nt: TGTGCCAGCAGCTTACAGGGCACCGTAGCCAAAAACATTCAGTACTTC; CDR3aa: CASSLQGTVAKNIQYF
d_gene: TRBD1; j_gene: TRBJ2-2; abundance: NA; v_gene: TRBV6-6; CDR3nt: TGTGCCAGCAGTCCACGTCCGGGACAGACGAACACCGGGGAGCTGTTTTTT; CDR3aa: CASSPRPGQTNTGELFF
d_gene: NA; j_gene: TRBJ1-5; abundance: NA; v_gene: TRBV5-6; CDR3nt: TGTGCCAGCAGCTTGGAAGCAGGAGGGGCTGGGACCCAGCATTTT; CDR3aa: CASSLEAGGAGTQHF
d_gene: NA; j_gene: TRBJ2-1; abundance: NA; v_gene: TRBV3-1/TRBV3-2; CDR3nt: TGTGCCAGCAGCCAACCACAGGGAAAGCAGTTCTTC; CDR3aa: CASSQPQGKQFF
d_gene: TRBD1; j_gene: TRBJ1-3; abundance: NA; v_gene: TRBV29-1; CDR3nt: TGCAGCGTTGCAGGACAGGGTTCCATATATTTT; CDR3aa: CSVAGQGSIYF
d_gene: NA; j_gene: TRBJ1-4; abundance: NA; v_gene: TRBV3-1/TRBV3-2; CDR3nt: TGTGCCAGCAGCCAAGGGGCAGGGTGGCGTGAAAAACTGTTTTTT; CDR3aa: CASSQGAGWREKLFF
d_gene: TRBD1; j_gene: TRBJ1-2; abundance: NA; v_gene: TRBV7-9; CDR3nt: TGTGCCAGCAGCCCTACGACAGGGATTGGCTACACCTTC; CDR3aa: CASSPTTGIGYTF
d_gene: NA; j_gene: TRBJ2-5; abundance: once; v_gene: TRBV7-2; CDR3nt: TGTGCCAGCAGCTTATGGCAGGGGGAGACCCAGTACTTC; CDR3aa: CASSLWQGETQYF
d_gene: NA; j_gene: TRBJ1-5; abundance: NA; v_gene: TRBV10-2; CDR3nt: TGCGCCAGCAGTACCGGTCTGAATCAGCCCCAGCATTTT; CDR3aa: CASSTGLNQPQHF
d_gene: TRBD1; j_gene: TRBJ1-2; abundance: NA; v_gene: TRBV27; CDR3nt: TGTGCCAGCAGTTTATGGGGGACAGGGGCTGGATTTGGCTATGGCTACACCTTC; CDR3aa: CASSLWGTGAGFGYGYTF
d_gene: NA; j_gene: TRBJ1-2; abundance: NA; v_gene: TRBV6-2/TRBV6-3; CDR3nt: TGTGCCAGCAGTCGGCCTCAGGCTGGGGACTATGGCTACACCTTC; CDR3aa: CASSRPQAGDYGYTF
d_gene: TRBD1; j_gene: TRBJ1-2; abundance: NA; v_gene: TRBV7-2; CDR3nt: TGTGCCAGCAGCCTAAAGCTTCCGACAGGGGCGAGGGAATATGGCTACACCTTC; CDR3aa: CASSLKLPTGAREYGYTF
d_gene: NA; j_gene: TRBJ1-4; abundance: NA; v_gene: TRBV5-1; CDR3nt: TGCGCCAGCAGCAAGACAGGCCCCGAGGGGGAAAAACTGTTTTTT; CDR3aa: CASSKTGPEGEKLFF
d_gene: TRBD2; j_gene: TRBJ2-2; abundance: NA; v_gene: TRBV2; CDR3nt: TGTGCCAGCAGCGCCCGACAACTAGCGGGGGGAAACACCGGGGAGCTGTTTTTT; CDR3aa: CASSARQLAGGNTGELFF
d_gene: NA; j_gene: TRBJ1-3; abundance: NA; v_gene: TRBV9; CDR3nt: TGTGCCAGCAGCGTATCGGGCAACAGGGTCTCTGGAAACACCATATATTTT; CDR3aa: CASSVSGNRVSGNTIYF
d_gene: TRBD1; j_gene: TRBJ2-2; abundance: NA; v_gene: TRBV30; CDR3nt: TGTGCCTGGAACAGGGGGGACACCGGGGAGCTGTTTTTT; CDR3aa: CAWNRGDTGELFF
d_gene: NA; j_gene: TRBJ2-3; abundance: once; v_gene: TRBV11-2; CDR3nt: TGTGCCAGCAGGCTACGACAGTACTTAGGCACAGATACGCAGTATTTT; CDR3aa: CASRLRQYLGTDTQYF
d_gene: NA; j_gene: TRBJ1-1; abundance: NA; v_gene: TRBV5-4; CDR3nt: TGTGCCAGCAGCTTGTACGGGGGGGGCCTGAACACTGAAGCTTTCTTT; CDR3aa: CASSLYGGGLNTEAFF
d_gene: NA; j_gene: TRBJ2-2; abundance: NA; v_gene: TRBV2; CDR3nt: TGTGCCAGCAGTGGAGAGGGGACCGGGGAGCTGTTTTTT; CDR3aa: CASSGEGTGELFF
d_gene: NA; j_gene: TRBJ2-1; abundance: NA; v_gene: TRBV4-3; CDR3nt: TGCGCCAGCAGCCAAGTCGGGAGCACCCTCTACAATGAGCAGTTCTTC; CDR3aa: CASSQVGSTLYNEQFF
d_gene: NA; j_gene: TRBJ2-2; abundance: NA; v_gene: TRBV6-5; CDR3nt: TGTGCCAGCAGCACCGGGACACCCCCGGCTGGGGAGCTGTTTTTT; CDR3aa: CASSTGTPPAGELFF
d_gene: NA; j_gene: TRBJ1-1; abundance: NA; v_gene: TRBV2; CDR3nt: TGTGCCAGCAGTGAAACGTATGTGGATACTGAAGCTTTCTTT; CDR3aa: CASSETYVDTEAFF
d_gene: NA; j_gene: TRBJ1-1; abundance: NA; v_gene: TRBV7-9; CDR3nt: TGTGCCAGCAGCTTAGAGGGGGGGCCGGCTTTCTTT; CDR3aa: CASSLEGGPAFF
d_gene: NA; j_gene: TRBJ2-7; abundance: NA; v_gene: TRBV21-1; CDR3nt: TGTGCCAGCAGCCCCGAACCCGGGACAGGGCGGCGCGAGCAGTACTTC; CDR3aa: CASSPEPGTGRREQYF
d_gene: TRBD2; j_gene: TRBJ2-1; abundance: few; v_gene: TRBV11-3; CDR3nt: TGTGCCAGCAGCTACGGACTAGCGGGGGGGTACAATGAGCAGTTCTTC; CDR3aa: CASSYGLAGGYNEQFF
d_gene: TRBD1; j_gene: TRBJ1-1; abundance: NA; v_gene: TRBV5-1; CDR3nt: TGCGCCAGCAGCTTGGGGACAGGGGGAGGTGAAGCTTTCTTT; CDR3aa: CASSLGTGGGEAFF
d_gene: TRBD1; j_gene: TRBJ2-1; abundance: once; v_gene: TRBV2; CDR3nt: TGTGCCAGCAGTGAGGCGACAGGGGGATACAATGAGCAGTTCTTC; CDR3aa: CASSEATGGYNEQFF
d_gene: NA; j_gene: TRBJ2-4; abundance: NA; v_gene: TRBV21-1; CDR3nt: TGTGCCAGCAGGGGACAGACCAAAAACATTCAGTACTTC; CDR3aa: CASRGQTKNIQYF
d_gene: NA; j_gene: TRBJ1-1; abundance: NA; v_gene: TRBV3-1/TRBV3-2; CDR3nt: TGTGCCAGCAGCCAAGGGGCCCCACAGGCTAACGGCACTGAAGCTTTCTTT; CDR3aa: CASSQGAPQANGTEAFF
d_gene: NA; j_gene: TRBJ1-1; abundance: once; v_gene: TRBV19; CDR3nt: TGTGCCAGTAGTCCCCCCGGCATGAACACTGAAGCTTTCTTT; CDR3aa: CASSPPGMNTEAFF
d_gene: TRBD2; j_gene: TRBJ2-1; abundance: NA; v_gene: TRBV6-2/TRBV6-3; CDR3nt: TGTGCCAGCAGTTTAGCGGGGGGGCCGAGCTACAATGAGCAGTTCTTC; CDR3aa: CASSLAGGPSYNEQFF
d_gene: NA; j_gene: TRBJ2-5; abundance: NA; v_gene: TRBV10-3; CDR3nt: TGTGCCATCAGTGCCGGGGCAGGAAACCAAGAGACCCAGTACTTC; CDR3aa: CAISAGAGNQETQYF
d_gene: NA; j_gene: TRBJ1-4; abundance: NA; v_gene: TRBV6-5; CDR3nt: TGTGCCAGCAGTTACTCGAGCGGCGGGGGCAGTGAAAAACTGTTTTTT; CDR3aa: CASSYSSGGGSEKLFF
d_gene: NA; j_gene: TRBJ1-2; abundance: NA; v_gene: TRBV4-3; CDR3nt: TGCGCCAGCAGCCAAGGAGTTAACTATGGCTACACCTTC; CDR3aa: CASSQGVNYGYTF
d_gene: TRBD2; j_gene: TRBJ2-7; abundance: few; v_gene: TRBV30; CDR3nt: TGTGCCTGGGTCCCCTACAGGACTAGTCTCCACGAGCAGTACTTC; CDR3aa: CAWVPYRTSLHEQYF
d_gene: TRBD2; j_gene: TRBJ2-1; abundance: NA; v_gene: TRBV5-4; CDR3nt: TGTGCCAGCAGCTTGGTGCTAGCGGGGGGGATAGGTGAGCAGTTCTTC; CDR3aa: CASSLVLAGGIGEQFF
d_gene: NA; j_gene: TRBJ2-3; abundance: NA; v_gene: TRBV11-1; CDR3nt: TGTGCCAGCAGCTTACCTGAGGGGAGGGATACGCAGTATTTT; CDR3aa: CASSLPEGRDTQYF
d_gene: NA; j_gene: TRBJ1-5; abundance: NA; v_gene: TRBV6-2/TRBV6-3; CDR3nt: TGTGCCAGCAGTTACTCCCGGGGGGCCCAGCATTTT; CDR3aa: CASSYSRGAQHF
d_gene: NA; j_gene: TRBJ2-7; abundance: NA; v_gene: TRBV6-5; CDR3nt: TGTGCCAGCAACGCCAGGACGGACGGCTCCTACGAGCAGTACTTC; CDR3aa: CASNARTDGSYEQYF
d_gene: NA; j_gene: TRBJ1-1; abundance: NA; v_gene: TRBV7-9; CDR3nt: TGTGCCAGCAGCTTAGCGGGCAGGAACACTGAAGCTTTCTTT; CDR3aa: CASSLAGRNTEAFF
d_gene: NA; j_gene: TRBJ1-5; abundance: NA; v_gene: TRBV6-2/TRBV6-3; CDR3nt: TGTGCCAGCAGTTACTCTCTCCAGGGGAAACAGCCCCAGCATTTT; CDR3aa: CASSYSLQGKQPQHF
d_gene: NA; j_gene: TRBJ2-1; abundance: NA; v_gene: TRBV7-3; CDR3nt: TGTGCCAGCAGCTTAAGGGCCAAGGGGCATGAGCAGTTCTTC; CDR3aa: CASSLRAKGHEQFF
d_gene: NA; j_gene: TRBJ2-2; abundance: NA; v_gene: TRBV1; CDR3nt: TGCACCAGCAGCCAGGTCTGGGAGCTGTTTTTT; CDR3aa: CTSSQVWELFF
d_gene: TRBD1; j_gene: TRBJ2-2; abundance: NA; v_gene: TRBV5-4; CDR3nt: TGTGCCAGCAGCCCCCAGGGACAGAGTACCGGGGAGCTGTTTTTT; CDR3aa: CASSPQGQSTGELFF
d_gene: NA; j_gene: TRBJ1-5; abundance: NA; v_gene: TRBV6-5; CDR3nt: TGTGCCAGCAGTACCCGGATCAATCAGCCCCAGCATTTT; CDR3aa: CASSTRINQPQHF
d_gene: NA; j_gene: TRBJ2-2; abundance: NA; v_gene: TRBV6-1; CDR3nt: TGTGCCAGCAGTGAACCCGGGACACCCACCGGGGAGCTGTTTTTT; CDR3aa: CASSEPGTPTGELFF
d_gene: TRBD2; j_gene: TRBJ2-2; abundance: NA; v_gene: TRBV4-3; CDR3nt: TGCGCCAGCAGCCAAGAAGAGGGCGGGGGTGGAGAGGAGCTGTTTTTT; CDR3aa: CASSQEEGGGGEELFF
d_gene: TRBD1; j_gene: TRBJ2-1; abundance: NA; v_gene: TRBV4-3; CDR3nt: TGCGCCAGCAGCCAAGCGCCGGGACAGGGGGCCTATGAGCAGTTCTTC; CDR3aa: CASSQAPGQGAYEQFF
d_gene: NA; j_gene: TRBJ1-2; abundance: NA; v_gene: TRBV4-2; CDR3nt: TGTGCCAGCAGCCAAGATCGAGGGAACTATGGCTACACCTTC; CDR3aa: CASSQDRGNYGYTF